The 29 T cell receptor beta chains presented below share a single source sample, sequenced in a study of spatial heterogeneity in lung cancer. The study, taken as a whole, reports: The study found that expanded intratumoral alpha and beta TCR counts tracked tumor mutation counts.

Which antigens these TCRs recognize remains unknown. From the 5' RACE reads, TCRdb called clonotypes with MiXCR, one entry per CDR3 protein. The profile shows some 96,000 distinct CDR3 sequences, 4.4% of them singletons. Documented time point: sample taken at primary tumor resection. The starting material was lung tumor tissue, obtained at surgery. The receptors originated from a male donor with early-stage non-small cell lung cancer.

This rearrangement joins TRBV3-1 to TRBJ1-4, with D unclear. The CDR3 length is 15 residues. Trimming cost V 1 base and J 5 bases, with 11 bases left between them. Germline CDR1 and CDR2: LGHDT and YNNKEL (reference sequence). CDR3 region: CASSQVQTGNEKLFF. The CDR3 nucleotides are TGTGCCAGCAGCCAAGTTCAAACGGGCAATGAAAAACTGTTTTTT.

The V and J genes are TRBV19 and TRBJ2-7; tentative D call: TRBD1 (6 bases). Germline V lookup: CDR1 LNHDA, CDR2 SQIVND (reference sequence). Trimming cost V 4 bases and J 6 bases, with 16 bases left between them. The CDR3 contains 14 residues. Here the CDR3 reads CASSTGAGAREQYF. CDR3 DNA: TGTGCCAGTAGTACCGGGGCAGGGGCTCGCGAGCAGTACTTC.

This clonotype appeared many times. V gene TRBV29-1 combines with J gene TRBJ1-2; the match to TRBD1 covers 7 bases. Germline-derived CDR1 and CDR2 are SQVTM and ANQGSEA. This CDR3 spans 16 amino acids. V lost 4 bases and J lost 1; bases outside the gene matches: 12. The CDR3 nucleotides read TGCAGCGTTGCAGGGGGGGGAACTCCGCTTAACTATGGCTACACCTTC. Protein sequence: CSVAGGGTPLNYGYTF.

This clonotype was counted many times. The genes are TRBV4-1 and TRBJ1-2; D gene uncertain. This CDR3 is built from 15 residues. V lost 0 bases and J lost 2, with 10 bases in between. Germline CDR1 reads MGHRA; CDR2 reads YSYEKL. The CDR3 reads CASSQEGKRNYGYTF. In nucleotides, the CDR3 is TGCGCCAGCAGCCAAGAGGGCAAAAGAAACTATGGCTACACCTTC.

The table lists this clonotype with many counts. The rearrangement uses TRBV6-6 and TRBJ2-1; tentatively, D is TRBD2 (7 bases). The CDR3 is 14 residues long. V lost 2 bases to trimming and J lost 10 bases, with 15 bases between them. The germline CDR1 and CDR2 sequences are MNHNY and SVGAGI (reference sequence). CDR3 DNA: TGTGCCAGCAGTTACCGCGGGGGCCTACTGGAGCAGTTCTTC. It specifies CASSYRGGLLEQFF.

This clonotype has ten or more counts. J is TRBJ1-6 and V is TRBV2; possibly TRBD1 for D (5 bases). CDR3 length: 17 residues. V dropped 6 bases and J dropped 1 base, with 16 bases sitting between them. Germline assignment: CDR1 SNHLY and CDR2 FYNNEI. The CDR3 sequence is CASSLIPSGSYNSPLHF. The CDR3 DNA follows: TGTGCCAGCAGCTTGATCCCGTCAGGGTCCTATAATTCACCCCTCCACTTT.

Many counts were recorded for this clonotype. The rearrangement uses TRBV28 and TRBJ1-5; no reliable D call. The CDR3 spans 13 residues. Germline V CDR1 and CDR2: MDHEN, SYDVKM. Trimming shortened V by 2 bases and J by 6 bases, and 8 bases separated the two germline ends. This CDR3 is CASSLQEGQPQHF. In DNA form, the CDR3 reads TGTGCCAGCAGTTTACAGGAAGGTCAGCCCCAGCATTTT.

This clonotype came up many times. V gene TRBV6-1 combines with J gene TRBJ2-7; a weak D match, TRBD2 (5 bases). Germline-derived CDR1 and CDR2 are MNHNS and SASEGT. V dropped 6 bases and J dropped 0 bases, with 15 bases sitting between them. This CDR3 has 15 amino acids. The CDR3 here is CASRHRESNSYEQYF. The CDR3 bases are TGTGCCAGCAGGCACCGGGAATCAAACTCCTACGAGCAGTACTTC.

The V call is TRBV12-3 or TRBV12-4, the J call TRBJ2-3; D unclear. The CDR3 runs to 14 residues. V lost 4 bases to trimming and J lost 5 bases, with 13 bases between them. As DNA, the CDR3 is TGTGCCAGCAGTTGGTTGGCCTTTGGAGATACGCAGTATTTT. It is translated as CASSWLAFGDTQYF.

This clonotype was counted at least ten times. The chain is built from TRBV20-1 and TRBJ2-1; TRBD2 is a possible D gene (5 bases). V lost 3 bases and J lost 5, with 14 bases in between. The CDR3 length is 14 residues. CDR1 is DFQATT and CDR2 is SNEGSKA in the germline V gene (reference sequence). CDR3 protein: CSARVGGLNNEQFF. The CDR3 region has the DNA TGCAGTGCTAGGGTCGGAGGACTCAACAATGAGCAGTTCTTC.

This clonotype was counted at least ten times. The J gene is TRBJ2-2, the V gene TRBV28; D is uncertain. The CDR3 is 12 residues long. Germline V CDR1 and CDR2: MDHEN, SYDVKM. V lost 5 bases and J lost 5, with 6 bases in between. CDR3 residues: CASSLWTGELFF. CDR3 sequence (DNA): TGTGCCAGCAGTCTCTGGACCGGGGAGCTGTTTTTT.

In this sample, this clonotype turned up many times. The chain is built from TRBV12-3 or TRBV12-4 and TRBJ2-3; 10 positions match TRBD2. V lost 5 bases and J lost 10; bases outside the gene matches: 9. The CDR3 totals 14 residues. The CDR3 nucleotides read TGTGCCAGCAGTACCGGGACTAGCGAATCGGCGCAGTATTTT. This encodes CASSTGTSESAQYF.

This clonotype was found many times. The chain uses TRBV28 and TRBJ2-7; perhaps TRBD1 as D (5 bases). This CDR3 has 14 residues. Trimming pared 8 bases from V and 2 bases from J, leaving 16 bases between. Germline lookup yields CDR1 MDHEN and CDR2 SYDVKM. CDR3 sequence reads: CASLGQEETYEQYF. CDR3 sequence (DNA): TGTGCCAGCCTTGGACAAGAAGAGACCTACGAGCAGTACTTC.

This clonotype was picked up many times. V and J are TRBV20-1 and TRBJ2-7; tentatively, D is TRBD1 (6 bases). Trimming took 4 bases from V and 6 from J, leaving 13 bases between them. The CDR3 runs to 12 residues. Germline CDR1 is DFQATT and CDR2 is SNEGSKA (reference sequence). In DNA form, the CDR3 reads TGCAGTGCTAAACAGGGACCCATCGAGCAGTACTTC. Its translation is CSAKQGPIEQYF.

In this sample, this clonotype turned up many times. This chain connects TRBV27 to TRBJ2-2; 8 bases are shared with TRBD1. Germline V CDR1 and CDR2: MNHEY, SMNVEV (reference sequence). After removal of 5 bases from V and 4 bases from J, the junction contained 9 bases not matched to a gene. This CDR3 comprises 16 residues. CDR3 nucleotides: TGTGCCAGCAGTGTCCGGACAGGGTCAATCACCGGGGAGCTGTTTTTT. Translation: CASSVRTGSITGELFF.

The sample holds a few counts of this clonotype. J is TRBJ2-1 and V is TRBV4-1, with 11 bases aligning to TRBD2. The J segment lost 5 bases and the V segment lost 3 bases, leaving 0 bases of the junction unmatched. The CDR3 extends over 14 amino acids. CDR1 and CDR2 (germline): MGHRA, YSYEKL. The CDR3 loop is CASSQGLADNEQFF. DNA of the CDR3: TGCGCCAGCAGCCAGGGACTAGCGGACAATGAGCAGTTCTTC.

This clonotype has ten or more counts. This chain links TRBV7-9 with TRBJ2-2; 8 bases are a match to TRBD1. CDR3 size: 16 residues. Unmatched junction bases numbered 9, after V lost 6 bases and J lost 3 bases. Germline CDR1 is SEHNR and CDR2 is FQNEAQ (reference sequence). CDR3 bases: TGTGCCAGCAGTTACCGGGACAGGTTTGACACCGGGGAGCTGTTTTTT. Translating it yields CASSYRDRFDTGELFF.

Many counts were recorded for this clonotype. For the CDR3, the DNA is TGTGCCAGCAGTGAGGGCACTGAAGCTTTCTTT. Amino acids: CASSEGTEAFF. This rearrangement joins TRBV2 to TRBJ1-1; D not resolved. This CDR3 is built from 11 residues. The ends were cut back, 3 bases at V and 4 bases at J, with 3 bases in the middle. Germline lookup yields CDR1 SNHLY and CDR2 FYNNEI.

The rearrangement uses TRBV7-6 and TRBJ2-3; 7 bases fit TRBD2. This CDR3 comprises 14 residues. V lost 3 bases to trimming and J lost 2 bases; unmatched junction nucleotides: 2. Germline CDR1 reads SGHVS; CDR2 reads FNYEAQ. The CDR3 protein is CASSFLAVTDTQYF. CDR3 coding DNA: TGTGCCAGCAGCTTTCTAGCGGTCACAGATACGCAGTATTTT.

This clonotype was recorded many times. The chain uses TRBV3-1 and TRBJ1-2, with 8 bases identical to TRBD1. The CDR3 totals 15 residues. The V gene's germline CDR1 is LGHDT and CDR2 YNNKEL (reference sequence). V lost 0 bases and J lost 8; bases outside the gene matches: 8. For the CDR3, the DNA is TGTGCCAGCAGCCAAGACGGACAGGGTCCCGACGGCTACACCTTC. Encoded protein: CASSQDGQGPDGYTF.

The rearrangement joins TRBV29-1 to TRBJ2-2; D is unresolved. V lost 4 bases and J lost 1, with 4 bases in between. The CDR3 is 12 residues long. Germline V gives CDR1 SQVTM, CDR2 ANQGSEA. In DNA, the CDR3 is TGCAGCGTTGCTGGGAACACCGGGGAGCTGTTTTTT. Translating it yields CSVAGNTGELFF.

The table lists this clonotype with a few counts. V gene TRBV28 combines with J gene TRBJ1-2; no clear D. This CDR3 has 13 amino acids. V was trimmed by 4 bases and J by 4 bases, leaving 10 bases between them. The germline V gene has CDR1 MDHEN and CDR2 SYDVKM. CDR3 in DNA: TGTGCCAGCAGTTGGAATCCCAGCTATGGCTACACCTTC. Protein product: CASSWNPSYGYTF.

This clonotype has at least ten counts. This chain uses TRBV4-1 with TRBJ1-3, with no clear D. The germline V gene has CDR1 MGHRA and CDR2 YSYEKL. With 3 bases removed from V and 3 bases from J, the gap between germline ends came to 9 bases. The CDR3 has 14 residues. CDR3 nucleotide sequence: TGCGCCAGCAGCCATCTGGCCGGTGGAAACACCATATATTTT. The encoded protein is CASSHLAGGNTIYF.

This clonotype was counted between two and nine times. The chain has TRBV6-1 and TRBJ2-3; the D gene could be TRBD1 or TRBD2 (5 bases each). Germline V gene data show CDR1 as MNHNS and CDR2 as SASEGT. V shed 6 bases and J shed 5 bases, with 9 bases lying between them. The CDR3 is 12 amino acids. CDR3 sequence: CASRSGGDTQYF. The CDR3 region has the DNA TGTGCCAGCAGGAGTGGGGGAGATACGCAGTATTTT.

This clonotype was seen ten or more times. The chain combines TRBV20-1 with TRBJ2-2, with 7 bases identical to TRBD1. V was clipped by 0 bases and J by 1 base; unmatched bases: 5. Germline CDR1 is DFQATT and CDR2 is SNEGSKA (reference sequence). CDR3 length: 16 amino acids. DNA for the CDR3: TGCAGTGCTAGAGATGCAAGACAGGGGAACACCGGGGAGCTGTTTTTT. Its protein product is CSARDARQGNTGELFF.

This chain joins TRBV6-6 and TRBJ2-1; D tentatively fits TRBD1 or TRBD2 (5 bases each). Looked up from germline, CDR1 is MNHNY and CDR2 is SVGAGI (reference sequence). V was pared by 10 bases and J by 5 bases, with 18 bases between. This CDR3 contains 14 residues. This CDR3 reads CATLGDGWDNEQFF. The CDR3 DNA follows: TGTGCCACCCTGGGGGATGGTTGGGACAATGAGCAGTTCTTC.

This clonotype was counted at least ten times. The chain is built from TRBV11-2 and TRBJ2-1; D gene ambiguous. The V end lost 3 bases, the J end lost 4 bases, and 13 bases lay between the germline ends. Germline CDR1 is SGHAT and CDR2 is FQNNGV. This CDR3 contains 15 residues. CDR3: CASSFAVLGYNEQFF. The CDR3 DNA reads TGTGCCAGCAGCTTTGCGGTCCTCGGATACAATGAGCAGTTCTTC.

This clonotype was detected many times. The chain couples TRBV29-1 to TRBJ2-2, with unresolved D. The length of the CDR3 is 14 residues. Germline CDR1 SQVTM, CDR2 ANQGSEA. The V gene lost 5 bases and the J gene lost 1 base, with 11 bases spanning the gap. In nucleotides, the CDR3 is TGCAGCGTTAACACCAATATGAACACCGGGGAGCTGTTTTTT. Its protein is CSVNTNMNTGELFF.

This clonotype was seen many times. The chain carries TRBV6-1 and TRBJ2-1; unclear D gene. Germline CDR1 MNHNS, CDR2 SASEGT. The CDR3 spans 14 residues. Between the trimmed V and J ends, which lost 0 bases and 5 bases, there was a span of 8 bases. CDR3 protein: CASSEARADNEQFF. The CDR3 nucleotides are TGTGCCAGCAGTGAAGCCCGGGCGGACAATGAGCAGTTCTTC.